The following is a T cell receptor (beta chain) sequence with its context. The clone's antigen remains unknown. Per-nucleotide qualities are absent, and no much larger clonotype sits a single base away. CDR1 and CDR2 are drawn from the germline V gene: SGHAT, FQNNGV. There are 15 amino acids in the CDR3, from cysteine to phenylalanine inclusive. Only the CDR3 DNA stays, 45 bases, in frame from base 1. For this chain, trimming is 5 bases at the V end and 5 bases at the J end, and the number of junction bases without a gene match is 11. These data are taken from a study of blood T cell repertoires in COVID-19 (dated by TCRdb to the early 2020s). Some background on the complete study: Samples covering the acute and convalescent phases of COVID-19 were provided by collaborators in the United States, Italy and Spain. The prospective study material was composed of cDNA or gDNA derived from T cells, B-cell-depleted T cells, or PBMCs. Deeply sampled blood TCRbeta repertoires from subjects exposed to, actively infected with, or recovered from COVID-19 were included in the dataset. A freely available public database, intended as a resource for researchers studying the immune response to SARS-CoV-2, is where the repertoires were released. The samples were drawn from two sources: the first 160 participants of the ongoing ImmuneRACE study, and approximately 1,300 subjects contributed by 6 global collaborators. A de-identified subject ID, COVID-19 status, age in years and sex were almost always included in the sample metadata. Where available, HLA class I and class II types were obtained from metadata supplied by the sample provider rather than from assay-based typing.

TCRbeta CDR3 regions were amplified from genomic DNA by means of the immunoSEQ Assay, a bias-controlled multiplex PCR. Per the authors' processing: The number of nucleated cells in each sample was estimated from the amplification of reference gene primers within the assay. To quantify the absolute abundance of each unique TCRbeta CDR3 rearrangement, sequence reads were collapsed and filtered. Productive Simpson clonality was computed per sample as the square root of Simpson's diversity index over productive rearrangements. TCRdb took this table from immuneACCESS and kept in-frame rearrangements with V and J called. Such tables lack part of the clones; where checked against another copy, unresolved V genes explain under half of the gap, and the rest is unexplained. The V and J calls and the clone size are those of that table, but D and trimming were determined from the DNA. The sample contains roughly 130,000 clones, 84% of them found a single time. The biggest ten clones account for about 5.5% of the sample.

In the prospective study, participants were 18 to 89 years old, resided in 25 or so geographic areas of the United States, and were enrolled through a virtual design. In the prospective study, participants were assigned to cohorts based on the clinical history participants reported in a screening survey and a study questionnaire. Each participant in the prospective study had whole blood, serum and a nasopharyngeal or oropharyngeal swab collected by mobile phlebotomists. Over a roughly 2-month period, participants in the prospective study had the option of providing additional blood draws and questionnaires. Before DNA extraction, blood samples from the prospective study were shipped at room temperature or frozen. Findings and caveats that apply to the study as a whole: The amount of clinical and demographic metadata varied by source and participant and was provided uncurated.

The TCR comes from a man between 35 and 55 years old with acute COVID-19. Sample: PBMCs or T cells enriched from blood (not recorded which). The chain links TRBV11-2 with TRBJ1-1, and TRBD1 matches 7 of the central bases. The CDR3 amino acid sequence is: CASSLQRGGRTEAFF. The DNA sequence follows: TGTGCCAGCAGCCTCCAAAGAGGGGGCAGGACTGAAGCTTTCTTT.